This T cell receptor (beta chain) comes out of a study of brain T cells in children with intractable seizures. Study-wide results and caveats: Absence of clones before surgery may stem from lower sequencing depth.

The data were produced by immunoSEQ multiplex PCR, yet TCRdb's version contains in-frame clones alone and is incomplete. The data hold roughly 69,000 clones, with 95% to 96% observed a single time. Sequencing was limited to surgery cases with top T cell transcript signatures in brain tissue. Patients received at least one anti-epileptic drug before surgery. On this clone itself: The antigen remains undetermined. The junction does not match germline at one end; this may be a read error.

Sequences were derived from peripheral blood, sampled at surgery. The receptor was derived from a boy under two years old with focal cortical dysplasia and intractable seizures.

This chain's CDR3 is CASSYSGGSYNSPLHF. The CDR3 coding sequence is TGTGCCAGCAGCTACTCGGGGGGCTCCTATAATTCACCCCTCCACTTT. J is TRBJ1-6 and V is TRBV6-6; possible D gene TRBD1, 5 bases. The V gene's germline CDR1 is MNHNY and CDR2 SVGAGI (reference sequence). The CDR3 is 16 amino acids.